The sequence of this TCR beta chain was determined in a study of T cell repertoires in cytomegalovirus infection. Worth noting for this clonotype: Its antigen remains unidentified.

TCRdb independently ran MiXCR on the reads; one entry per CDR3 protein. The repertoire holds under 150,000 distinct CDR3 sequences, 20% to 30% seen once, with 30% to 40% in the top ten. Study-level results: Within the response measured ex vivo, HLA-C-restricted CMV-specific TCR beta clonotypes were dominant.

Germline V gene lookup returns CDR1 LNHNV and CDR2 YYDKDF (reference sequence). Trimming left V 8 bases short and J 1 base short, with 14 bases between. The CDR3 totals 14 residues. Sequenced: PBMCs, sequenced either directly or after in vitro stimulation (not recorded which). This rearrangement joins TRBV15 to TRBJ1-1; D might be TRBD1 (6 bases). This clonotype originated in a human donor in good health (CMV status not recorded). Some clones in this sample may be carry-over from other donors' samples. Here the CDR3 reads CATGGMDGNTEAFF. The CDR3 DNA follows: TGTGCCACCGGGGGCATGGACGGGAACACTGAAGCTTTCTTT.